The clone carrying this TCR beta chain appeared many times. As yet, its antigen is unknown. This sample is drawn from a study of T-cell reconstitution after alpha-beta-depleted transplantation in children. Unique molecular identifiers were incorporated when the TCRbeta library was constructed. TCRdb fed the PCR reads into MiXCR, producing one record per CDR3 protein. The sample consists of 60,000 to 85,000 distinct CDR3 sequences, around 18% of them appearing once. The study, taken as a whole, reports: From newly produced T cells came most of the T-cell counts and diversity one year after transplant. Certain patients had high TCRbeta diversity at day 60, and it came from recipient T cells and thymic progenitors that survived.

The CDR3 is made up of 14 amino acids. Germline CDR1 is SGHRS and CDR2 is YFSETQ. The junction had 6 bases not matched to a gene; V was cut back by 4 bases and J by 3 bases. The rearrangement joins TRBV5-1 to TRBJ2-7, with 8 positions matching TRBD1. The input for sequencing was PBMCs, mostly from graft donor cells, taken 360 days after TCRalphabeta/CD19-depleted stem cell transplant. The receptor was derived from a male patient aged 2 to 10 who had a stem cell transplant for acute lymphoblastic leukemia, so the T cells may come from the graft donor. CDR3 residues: CASSAGQVVYEQYF. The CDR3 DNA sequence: TGCGCCAGCAGCGCGGGACAGGTCGTCTACGAGCAGTACTTC.